Listed below are T cell receptor beta chains from one sample, sequenced in a study of blood T cells in healthy people across ages. TCRdb reprocessed the 5' RACE reads with MiXCR, giving one entry per CDR3 protein. Found here are more than 650,000 distinct CDR3 sequences, around half of them singletons; the top ten hold around 41%. Sequenced material: blood. The receptors stem from a man older than 75 in good health. Both conserved end residues are part of each CDR3. The D gene is left open where the match is weak. The listing skips clone size in some rows; elsewhere it reads once, few, many or a size class.

TRBJ1-1 | . | once | TRBV24-1 | CATSGTGTEAFF | TGTGCCACCAGCGGGACGGGCACTGAAGCTTTCTTT
TRBJ1-2 | . | few | TRBV29-1 | CSVDKTVGVLEGYTF | TGCAGCGTCGACAAGACGGTGGGCGTACTCGAAGGCTACACCTTC
TRBJ2-7 | . | . | TRBV7-9 | CASGLTEVRHEQYF | TGTGCCAGCGGCCTGACCGAGGTTCGGCACGAGCAGTACTTC
TRBJ1-5 | TRBD1 | . | TRBV20-1 | CSAGTGGYHQPQHF | TGCAGTGCAGGGACAGGGGGTTATCATCAGCCCCAGCATTTT
TRBJ2-2 | TRBD2 | many | TRBV7-2 | CASSWTSGSTGELFF | TGTGCCAGCAGCTGGACTAGCGGGAGCACCGGGGAGCTGTTTTTT
TRBJ2-1 | . | . | TRBV7-8 | CASSLLAGAGQQYNEQFF | TGTGCCAGCAGCTTACTAGCCGGAGCGGGACAGCAATACAATGAGCAGTTCTTC
TRBJ2-3 | TRBD2 | . | TRBV11-2 | CTSSLGTSGSMDRYAYF | TGTACCAGCAGCTTAGGCACTAGCGGGAGCATGGACAGATACGCGTATTTT
TRBJ2-7 | . | . | TRBV7-2 | CASSFMEVSYEQYF | TGTGCCAGCAGCTTTATGGAAGTCTCCTACGAGCAGTACTTC
TRBJ2-1 | . | few | TRBV9 | CASSVDIRAEQFF | TGTGCCAGCAGCGTAGATATCAGGGCTGAGCAGTTCTTC
TRBJ2-7 | TRBD2 | . | TRBV15 | CATSISGDSYEQYF | TGTGCCACCAGCATCAGCGGGGACTCCTACGAGCAGTACTTC
TRBJ2-7 | TRBD2 | . | TRBV6-1 | CASTNPGAGSYEQYF | TGTGCCAGCACGAACCCGGGAGCGGGATCCTACGAGCAGTACTTC
TRBJ2-7 | . | few | TRBV9 | CASGGSEQYF | TGTGCCAGCGGGGGGAGTGAGCAGTACTTC
TRBJ1-2 | TRBD1 | . | TRBV27 | CASSFSGLTGGDYGYTF | TGTGCCAGCAGTTTCTCCGGCCTGACAGGGGGAGACTATGGCTACACCTTC
TRBJ1-1 | . | few | TRBV20-1 | CSAPGSRTTEAFF | TGCAGTGCCCCCGGTAGCAGGACCACTGAAGCTTTCTTT
TRBJ2-1 | TRBD2 | . | TRBV5-1 | CASSYGLASYNEQFF | TGCGCCAGCAGCTACGGACTAGCTTCCTACAATGAGCAGTTCTTC
TRBJ2-7 | . | . | TRBV7-3 | CASSSRPPYEQYF | TGTGCCAGCAGCTCGAGACCACCCTACGAGCAGTACTTC
TRBJ2-3 | TRBD1 | . | TRBV28 | CASSQGQKSDTQYF | TGTGCCAGCAGTCAGGGACAGAAATCAGATACGCAGTATTTT
TRBJ2-1 | TRBD2 | few | TRBV15 | CATSTRTSGRWYNEQFF | TGTGCCACCAGCACACGGACTAGCGGGAGATGGTACAATGAGCAGTTCTTC
TRBJ2-7 | TRBD1 | . | TRBV10-3 | CAISGGQAYEQYF | TGTGCCATCAGTGGGGGACAGGCCTACGAGCAGTACTTC
TRBJ2-1 | TRBD2 | few | TRBV7-2 | CASSPQSGRGYNEQFF | TGTGCCAGCAGCCCCCAGAGCGGGAGGGGGTACAATGAGCAGTTCTTC
TRBJ1-2 | . | . | TRBV3-1 | CASSQGWGAYYGYTF | TGTGCCAGCAGCCAAGGCTGGGGCGCTTACTATGGCTACACCTTC
TRBJ2-3 | TRBD2 | . | TRBV20-1 | CSATGTSVITSTDTQYF | TGCAGTGCCACCGGGACTAGCGTAATAACTAGCACAGATACGCAGTATTTT
TRBJ1-4 | TRBD1 | . | TRBV20-1 | CSALQGEKLFF | TGCAGTGCTCTACAGGGGGAAAAACTGTTTTTT
TRBJ2-7 | . | few | TRBV18 | CASSPRQTYEQYF | TGTGCCAGCTCACCTAGGCAGACCTACGAGCAGTACTTC
TRBJ2-1 | TRBD2 | . | TRBV29-1 | CSVTGLAGPGVYNEQFF | TGCAGCGTCACGGGACTAGCGGGCCCAGGGGTCTACAATGAGCAGTTCTTC
TRBJ2-7 | TRBD2 | few | TRBV5-1 | CASSPSGGRAEYEQYF | TGCGCCAGCAGCCCCTCGGGCGGGAGGGCCGAATACGAGCAGTACTTC
TRBJ2-7 | TRBD2 | . | TRBV20-1 | CSARKGLAGDSYEQYF | TGCAGTGCTAGAAAGGGACTAGCGGGAGATTCCTACGAGCAGTACTTC
TRBJ2-1 | . | . | TRBV10-3 | CAISPGAYEETQFF | TGTGCCATCAGTCCAGGGGCCTACGAAGAGACCCAGTTCTTC
TRBJ2-3 | . | . | TRBV5-6 | CASSYSGTRTDTQYF | TGTGCCAGCAGCTACAGCGGAACCCGCACAGATACGCAGTATTTT
TRBJ2-7 | TRBD2 | once | TRBV5-1 | CASSGMTSGVSYEQYF | TGCGCCAGCAGCGGAATGACTAGCGGGGTTTCCTACGAGCAGTACTTC
TRBJ2-7 | . | few | TRBV11-2 | CASSLDGPRGFHKSEQYF | TGTGCCAGCAGCTTAGATGGGCCAAGAGGGTTCCATAAGTCCGAGCAGTACTTC
TRBJ2-3 | TRBD2 | . | TRBV27 | CASSFSGLAGVLRETDTQYF | TGTGCCAGCAGTTTCTCGGGACTAGCGGGAGTATTGAGGGAAACAGATACGCAGTATTTT
TRBJ2-1 | TRBD2 | once | TRBV5-1 | CASSPPGLAGMNEQFF | TGCGCCAGCAGCCCCCCGGGGCTAGCGGGAATGAATGAGCAGTTCTTC
TRBJ2-1 | . | . | TRBV25-1 | CASSEWVKWPVLYNEQFF | TGTGCCAGCAGTGAATGGGTAAAGTGGCCGGTCTTGTACAATGAGCAGTTCTTC
TRBJ2-1 | . | few | TRBV27 | CASSLQARGPEQFF | TGTGCCAGCAGTTTGCAGGCTAGGGGTCCTGAGCAGTTCTTC
TRBJ2-3 | TRBD2 | . | TRBV27 | CASSRGGSMGGTQYF | TGTGCCAGCAGCCGGGGCGGGAGCATGGGGGGTACGCAGTATTTT
TRBJ2-5 | . | few | TRBV7-2 | CASSGGAGRETQYF | TGTGCCAGCAGCGGAGGTGCGGGACGGGAGACCCAGTACTTC
TRBJ2-4 | . | . | TRBV3-1 | CASSQENRRTAKNIQYF | TGTGCCAGCAGCCAAGAAAACAGGCGAACTGCCAAAAACATTCAGTACTTC
TRBJ2-1 | TRBD2 | once | TRBV9 | CASSVTSGSTNEQFF | TGTGCCAGCAGCGTTACTAGCGGATCTACAAATGAGCAGTTCTTC
TRBJ2-1 | TRBD2 | few | TRBV11-3 | CASSLTLAGVYNEQFF | TGTGCCAGCAGCTTAACACTAGCGGGAGTCTACAATGAGCAGTTCTTC
TRBJ2-5 | . | . | TRBV4-1 | CASSLERTASGTETQYF | TGCGCCAGCAGCCTAGAACGTACAGCCTCAGGCACAGAGACCCAGTACTTC
TRBJ2-7 | TRBD1 | . | TRBV28 | CASSLPQGQLYEQYF | TGTGCCAGCAGTCTACCCCAGGGACAGCTCTACGAGCAGTACTTC
TRBJ2-3 | . | . | TRBV29-1 | CSVEYKPTDTQYF | TGCAGCGTTGAATACAAGCCCACAGATACGCAGTATTTT
TRBJ2-5 | . | . | TRBV20-1 | CSAAPPTAGPIQETQYF | TGCAGTGCAGCCCCCCCCACGGCGGGACCGATCCAAGAGACCCAGTACTTC
TRBJ2-3 | . | few | TRBV7-2 | CASTPTGRGIAQYF | TGTGCCAGCACTCCTACCGGACGGGGAATAGCGCAGTATTTT